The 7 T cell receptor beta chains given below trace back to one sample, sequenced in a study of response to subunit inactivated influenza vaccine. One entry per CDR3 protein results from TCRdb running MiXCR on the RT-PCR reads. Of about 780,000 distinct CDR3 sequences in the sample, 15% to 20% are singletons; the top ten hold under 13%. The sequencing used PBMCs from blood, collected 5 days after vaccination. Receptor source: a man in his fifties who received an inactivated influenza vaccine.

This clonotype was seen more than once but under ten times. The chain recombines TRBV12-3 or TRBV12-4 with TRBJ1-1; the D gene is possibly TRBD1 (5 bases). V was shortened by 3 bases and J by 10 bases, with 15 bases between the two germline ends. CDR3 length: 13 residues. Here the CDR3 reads CASSLDELRGAFF. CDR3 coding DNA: TGTGCCAGCAGTTTGGATGAACTTAGGGGAGCTTTCTTT.

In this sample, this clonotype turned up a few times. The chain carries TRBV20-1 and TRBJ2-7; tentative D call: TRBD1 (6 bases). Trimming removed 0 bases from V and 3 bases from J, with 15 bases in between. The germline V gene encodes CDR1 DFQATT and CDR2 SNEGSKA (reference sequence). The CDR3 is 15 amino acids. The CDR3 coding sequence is TGCAGTGCTAGAGATCACGGTCAGGGGATCTACGAGCAGTACTTC. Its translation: CSARDHGQGIYEQYF.

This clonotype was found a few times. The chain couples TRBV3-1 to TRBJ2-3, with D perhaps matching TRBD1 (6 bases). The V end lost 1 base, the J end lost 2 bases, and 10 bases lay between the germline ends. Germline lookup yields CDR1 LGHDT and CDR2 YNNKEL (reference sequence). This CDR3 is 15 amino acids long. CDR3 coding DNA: TGTGCCAGCAGCCAAGGGACAGCCCTCACAGATACGCAGTATTTT. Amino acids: CASSQGTALTDTQYF.

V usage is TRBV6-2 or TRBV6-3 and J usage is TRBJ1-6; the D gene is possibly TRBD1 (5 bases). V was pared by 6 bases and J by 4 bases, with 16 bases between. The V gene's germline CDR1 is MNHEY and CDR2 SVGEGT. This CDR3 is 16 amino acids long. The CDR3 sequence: CASRTAGGTYNSPLHF. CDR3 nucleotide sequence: TGTGCCAGCAGAACCGCGGGTGGGACTTATAATTCACCCCTCCACTTT.

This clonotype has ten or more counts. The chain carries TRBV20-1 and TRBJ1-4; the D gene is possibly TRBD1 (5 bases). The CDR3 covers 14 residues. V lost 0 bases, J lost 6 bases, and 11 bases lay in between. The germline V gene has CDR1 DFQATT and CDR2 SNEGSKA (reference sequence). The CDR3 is CSARDAIGDEKLFF. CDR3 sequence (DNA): TGCAGTGCTAGAGATGCGATAGGGGATGAAAAACTGTTTTTT.

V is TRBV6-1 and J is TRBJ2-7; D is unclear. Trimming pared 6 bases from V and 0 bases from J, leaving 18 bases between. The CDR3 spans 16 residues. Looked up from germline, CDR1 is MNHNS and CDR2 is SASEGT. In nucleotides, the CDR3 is TGTGCCAGCAGCCCCACTACCAGCCGGAGCTCCTACGAGCAGTACTTC. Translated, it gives CASSPTTSRSSYEQYF.

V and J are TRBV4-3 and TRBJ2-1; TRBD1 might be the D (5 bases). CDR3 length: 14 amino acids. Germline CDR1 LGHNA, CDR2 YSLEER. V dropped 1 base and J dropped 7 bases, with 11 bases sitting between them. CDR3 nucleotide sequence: TGCGCCAGCAGCCAAGGGGCCAGGGTAAATGAGCAGTTCTTC. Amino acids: CASSQGARVNEQFF.